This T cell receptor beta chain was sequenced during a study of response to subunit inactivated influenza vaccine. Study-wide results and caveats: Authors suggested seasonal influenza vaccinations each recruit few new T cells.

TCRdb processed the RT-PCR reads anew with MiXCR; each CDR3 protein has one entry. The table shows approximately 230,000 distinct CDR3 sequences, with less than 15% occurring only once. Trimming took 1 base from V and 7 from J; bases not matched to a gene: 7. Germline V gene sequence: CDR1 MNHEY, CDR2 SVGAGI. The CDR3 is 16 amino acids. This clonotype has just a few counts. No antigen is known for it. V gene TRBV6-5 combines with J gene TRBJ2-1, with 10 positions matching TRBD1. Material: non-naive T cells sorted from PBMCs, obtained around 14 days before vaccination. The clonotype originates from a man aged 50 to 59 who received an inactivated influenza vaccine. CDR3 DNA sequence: TGTGCCAGCAGTTACTTGTCCGGGACAGGGGAGAATGAGCAGTTCTTC. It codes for CASSYLSGTGENEQFF.